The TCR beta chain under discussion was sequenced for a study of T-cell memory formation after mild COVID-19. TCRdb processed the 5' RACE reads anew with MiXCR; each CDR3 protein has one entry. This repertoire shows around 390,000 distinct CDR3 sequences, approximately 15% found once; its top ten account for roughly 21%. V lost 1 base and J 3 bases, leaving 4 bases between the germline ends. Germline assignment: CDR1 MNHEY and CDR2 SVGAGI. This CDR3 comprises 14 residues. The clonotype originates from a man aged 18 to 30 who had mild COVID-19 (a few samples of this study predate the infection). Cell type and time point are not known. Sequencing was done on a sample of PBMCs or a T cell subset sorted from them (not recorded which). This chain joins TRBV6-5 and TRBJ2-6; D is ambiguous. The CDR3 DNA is TGTGCCAGCAGTTACTTTGTTGGGGCCAACGTCCTGACTTTC. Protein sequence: CASSYFVGANVLTF.